These 8 T cell receptor beta chains were all obtained from the same sample, sequenced in a study of T cell repertoires in cytomegalovirus infection. No antigen is known for these receptors. TCRdb reprocessed the reads with MiXCR, giving one entry per CDR3 protein. In the table there are 71,000 or so distinct CDR3 sequences, roughly 20% of which are singletons. The sample here was CD8+ T cells from cultured PBMCs, taken from culture after CMV antigen stimulation. These receptors originate from a human donor in good health (CMV status not recorded). Some clones in this sample may be carry-over from other donors' samples.

This clonotype showed up just a few times. The J gene is TRBJ2-2, the V gene TRBV7-9, with a tentative D call TRBD2 (6 bases). This CDR3 region has 14 residues. The V gene's germline CDR1 is SEHNR and CDR2 FQNEAQ (reference sequence). V was cut by 4 bases and J by 6 bases, with 12 bases left in between. The CDR3 loop reads CASSSAGSAGELFF. The CDR3 nucleotides are TGTGCCAGCAGCTCCGCCGGGAGTGCCGGGGAGCTGTTTTTT. Combining the CDR3 with reference TRBV7-9 and TRBJ2-2 gives the whole variable domain DTGVSQNPRHKITKRGQNVTFRCDPISEHNRLYWYRQTLGQGPEFLTYFQNEAQLEKSRLLSDRFSAERPKGSFSTLEIQRTEQGDSAMYLCASSSAGSAGELFFGEGSRLTVL.

V gene TRBV7-2 combines with J gene TRBJ1-2; no clear D gene. The V gene's germline CDR1 is SGHTA and CDR2 FQGNSA. Trimming cost V 2 bases and J 4 bases, with 14 bases left between them. The CDR3 is 15 amino acids. This CDR3 is CASSLRSEFSYGYTF. In DNA, the CDR3 is TGTGCCAGCAGCTTACGGTCAGAGTTTTCCTATGGCTACACCTTC.

The CDR3 DNA follows: TGCGCCAGCAGCCTAGGGGTAGGGAGCACAGATACGCAGTATTTT. Amino acid sequence: CASSLGVGSTDTQYF. This chain uses TRBV4-1 with TRBJ2-3; D may be TRBD1 (5 bases). V lost 4 bases, J lost 0 bases, and 11 bases lay in between. The germline CDR1 and CDR2 sequences are MGHRA and YSYEKL. This CDR3 comprises 15 residues.

This chain joins TRBV7-9 and TRBJ2-2; D is ambiguous. V dropped 4 bases and J dropped 8 bases, with 20 bases sitting between them. Germline lookup yields CDR1 SEHNR and CDR2 FQNEAQ (reference sequence). The CDR3 is 16 amino acids. The CDR3 protein is CASSSRAQAPAGELFF. The CDR3 bases are TGTGCCAGCAGCTCCCGGGCGCAGGCCCCAGCGGGGGAGCTGTTTTTT.

The rearrangement links TRBV12-3 or TRBV12-4 to TRBJ1-5; D gene uncertain. Trimming left V 4 bases short and J 7 bases short, with 14 bases between. The CDR3 contains 14 residues. CDR3 DNA sequence: TGTGCCAGCAGTTGGGGTAGTGTATACCAGCCCCAGCATTTT. This translates into CASSWGSVYQPQHF.

This clonotype occurred a few times. The rearrangement links TRBV7-6 to TRBJ1-4; 8 bases are a match to TRBD1. The germline V gene encodes CDR1 SGHVS and CDR2 FNYEAQ. This CDR3 is built from 15 residues. V lost 5 bases and J lost 5; bases outside the gene matches: 7. CDR3 loop: CASSISQGENEKLFF. The CDR3 nucleotides read TGTGCCAGCAGCATATCACAGGGGGAAAATGAAAAACTGTTTTTT. Drawing the rest from reference TRBV7-6 and TRBJ1-4, the complete variable domain is GAGVSQSPRYKVTKRGQDVALRCDPISGHVSLYWYRQALGQGPEFLTYFNYEAQQDKSGLPNDRFSAERPEGSISTLTIQRTEQRDSAMYRCASSISQGENEKLFFGSGTQLSVL.

This clonotype has only a few counts. The chain combines TRBV6-5 with TRBJ2-3; 11 bases map to TRBD1. The CDR3 has 14 residues. The germline V gene has CDR1 MNHEY and CDR2 SVGAGI. V was pared by 8 bases and J by 3 bases, with 4 bases of the junction left unmatched. The CDR3 region is CASGQGARTDTQYF. CDR3 DNA sequence: TGTGCCAGCGGACAGGGGGCGCGAACAGATACGCAGTATTTT.

The chain is built from TRBV6-1 and TRBJ2-2; possibly TRBD2 for D (5 bases). The CDR3 runs 13 residues. Deletions cut 10 bases from V and 6 bases from J, with 15 bases between. Germline V gives CDR1 MNHNS, CDR2 SASEGT. CDR3 residues: CATSYGRAGELFF. The CDR3 region has the DNA TGTGCCACCTCCTATGGGCGGGCCGGGGAGCTGTTTTTT.